This T cell receptor (beta chain) is from a study of T-cell memory formation after mild COVID-19. Study in general: TCR clustering was largely donor specific.

The sample holds a few counts of this clonotype. TCRdb re-derived calls from the 5' RACE reads in MiXCR, one entry per CDR3 protein. The sample records 250,000 to 350,000 distinct CDR3 sequences, around a sixth being singletons. V trimming: 0 bases; J trimming: 9 bases; junction bases outside the gene matches: 5. This CDR3 region has 15 residues. Germline assignment: CDR1 SGHRS and CDR2 YFSETQ. The sequenced sample was PBMCs or a T cell subset sorted from them (not recorded which). This sequence originates from a man aged 18 to 30 who had mild COVID-19 (a few samples of this study predate the infection). Cell type and time point are not known. The chain is built from TRBV5-1 and TRBJ1-6; TRBD1 matches 8 bases. The CDR3 nucleotides are TGCGCCAGCAGCTTGGGACAGGGGTTAGTTTCACCCCTCCACTTT. Its translation is CASSLGQGLVSPLHF.